This TCR beta chain was obtained from a study of T cell responses to AZD1222 COVID-19 vaccine. The study, taken as a whole, reports: In a largely white British group with more females than males, clonal diversity was possibly underestimated. Nearly half of the spike-specific TCRs reportedly recognize variant regions that carry no mutations. Sampled repertoires all dated from after the peak T cell response.

A word on this clone: What it binds is unknown.

Clones were sequenced by immunoSEQ multiplex PCR, and TCRdb holds only the in-frame ones, with some missing. This table has approximately 120,000 clones, 87% appearing once. V shed 5 bases and J shed 1 base, with 14 bases lying between them. The CDR3 sequence is 15 residues long. Germline CDR1 reads LNHDA; CDR2 reads SQIVND (reference sequence). The receptor was isolated from an adult who received the AZD1222 COVID-19 vaccine. Specimen: peripheral blood, collected 28 days after the second AZD1222 dose. This chain uses TRBV19 with TRBJ1-1, with D perhaps matching TRBD1 (6 bases). This CDR3 is CASSATGLTNTEAFF. Written as DNA, the CDR3 is TGTGCCAGTAGTGCCACAGGGCTGACGAACACTGAAGCTTTCTTT.